This TCR beta chain was identified in a study of cytomegalovirus exposure and HLA in healthy donors. For the study at large: Of the donors genotyped, 300 to 500 in all, about 80% fell in the Caucasian-associated ancestry cluster. Study outcomes and limitations: Later on, an analysis found that several of the most significant clusters appeared to be linked to common viral pathogens, which included parvovirus B19. Reported findings show TCR beta sequences accurately forecast HLA-A and HLA-B alleles in most subjects.

This CDR3 contains 15 residues. Trimming shortened V by 6 bases and J by 3 bases, and 15 bases separated the two germline ends. Germline loops: CDR1 MNHNS, CDR2 SASEGT. Points on this clone: No antigen is known for it.

With 60 Vbeta and 13 Jbeta primers, the PCR was carried out. Here immunoSEQ multiplex PCR was the method, and the copy in TCRdb shows in-frame clones only, minus some. The sample carries approximately 100,000 clones, 75% recorded once. V gene TRBV6-1 combines with J gene TRBJ2-1; possible D gene TRBD1, 5 bases. The source material was PBMCs. The receptor's source is a man aged 40-49 years in good health and CMV-seronegative. As DNA, the CDR3 is TGTGCCAGCAGGCTGGGGCAGCCTGGCTACAATGAGCAGTTCTTC. Amino acid sequence: CASRLGQPGYNEQFF.